The subject of this entry is one T cell receptor (beta chain). V trimming: 3 bases; J trimming: 5 bases; junction bases outside the gene matches: 9. Looked up from germline, CDR1 is MGHDK and CDR2 is SYGVNS. The CDR3 is 17 residues long. This sample is part of a study of neoadjuvant anti-PD-1 for oral cavity cancer. Sequenced by immunoSEQ multiplex PCR; TCRdb stores in-frame clones only, minus some. The sample carries about 81,000 clones, about 84% recorded once. The chain joins TRBV25-1 to TRBJ2-7; 14 bases are shared with TRBD2. The sequence derives from a person between 40 and 80 years old with oral cavity squamous cell carcinoma. Sequencing was performed on PBMCs, taken before nivolumab (anti-PD-1) treatment. CDR3 protein: CASSDPGLAGEVNEQYF. CDR3 nucleotide sequence: TGTGCCAGCAGTGATCCGGGACTAGCGGGAGAAGTCAACGAGCAGTACTTC.